The sequence of this TCR beta chain was determined in a study of neurological immune-mediated disorders. A blood bank in Maryland, USA, provided the volunteers who served as healthy controls. The sorted libraries took some 1.1 million CD4+ or CD8+ T cells. This clonotype was recorded at least ten times. Each CDR3 protein gets one entry after TCRdb re-called the 5' RACE reads with MiXCR. The repertoire holds 45,000 or so distinct CDR3 sequences, with around 6% as singletons. Trimming left V 4 bases short and J 6 bases short, with 13 bases between. From germline, CDR1 is SGHTA and CDR2 FQGNSA. This CDR3 contains 14 residues.

What was sequenced was CD4+ T cells from blood. J is TRBJ2-1 and V is TRBV7-2; a weak D match, TRBD2 (6 bases). This sequence originates from a woman in her thirties or forties in good health. CDR3 loop: CASSSGLPRNEQFF. The CDR3, as DNA: TGTGCCAGCAGCTCGGGACTCCCCCGCAATGAGCAGTTCTTC. The variable domain in full, completed from reference TRBV7-2 and TRBJ2-1, reads GAGVSQSPSNKVTEKGKDVELRCDPISGHTALYWYRQSLGQGLEFLIYFQGNSAPDKSGLPSDRFSAERTGGSVSTLTIQRTQQEDSAVYLCASSSGLPRNEQFFGPGTRLTVL.